This T cell receptor beta chain was identified during a study of cytomegalovirus exposure and HLA in healthy donors (dated by TCRdb to between 2016 and 2019). Study-wide context: A later analysis indicated that the roughly 130 validation repertoires were generated on the platform also employed for the approximately 700 repertoires of the first cohort. To predict cytomegalovirus infection status, the study brought together high-throughput TCR immunosequencing, statistical association of individual TCRs with disease status, and machine learning. The study was designed to test whether signatures of past pathogen exposure could be identified by cataloging public T cell receptors. In addition to the first cohort of 666 subjects, a separate validation cohort of 100 to 150 different subjects was used.

Findings and caveats that apply to the study as a whole: While some public TCRs were present in many individuals, most TCR sequences turned up only very rarely across donors. The authors suggested that the approach could potentially be extended to other disease states and immunological phenotypes. Of the cluster scores, roughly 95% were above 0 in a later analysis, which found that TCRs clustered in the first cohort also tended to co-occur in the 90 to 150 validation repertoires. A later analysis lacked HLA typing for the validation cohort, so it scored co-occurrence in that cohort across all 110 or so repertoires. The classifier was reported to diagnose cytomegalovirus status with high specificity and sensitivity in both the original cohort and the validation cohort. Three of the identified cytomegalovirus-associated TCR beta chains were confirmed in vitro to be specific for cytomegalovirus antigens. In the study, 150 to 200 TCR beta chains were listed as associated with cytomegalovirus.

The germline V gene (reference sequence) provides CDR1 MNHEY and CDR2 SMNVEV. CDR3 length: 14 amino acids, cysteine to phenylalanine. The entry retains the CDR3 DNA only, 42 bases that are in frame from base 1. V is pared back by 6 bases and J by 2 bases, with 14 bases lying between the germline termini. The library came from the immunoSEQ multiplex PCR assay. Per the source publication's procedure: To diagnose cytomegalovirus status from the catalog of TCR beta chain sequences, a statistical classification framework was built. TCRdb obtained this table from immuneACCESS and retained in-frame rearrangements with V and J assigned. These tables miss some clones; where compared with another copy, unresolved V genes account for less than half of the shortfall, and the remainder is unexplained. V, J and clone size are taken as reported in that table, and D and trimming were inferred from the DNA itself. The sample records around 190,000 clones, around 85% of which are singletons. The top ten constitute around a sixth of the sample.

On this clone itself: Its antigen remains unidentified. Base qualities are not provided; no much larger clone lies one nucleotide away.

The donors belonged to the validation cohort of around 130 subjects, which was separate from the approximately 700-subject first cohort. The receptor comes from a man aged 18 to 29 in good health and CMV-seropositive. Input material: PBMCs. This receptor chain uses TRBV27 and TRBJ2-7, with TRBD1 perhaps the D gene, on 6 matching bases. Here the CDR3 is given as CASRLGRTAYEQYF. The DNA sequence is given as TGTGCCAGCAGACTGGGACGGACAGCCTACGAGCAGTACTTC.